The clone carrying this T cell receptor beta chain has just a few counts. The Seattle site enrolled patients during active infection and followed them longitudinally. In the authors' methods: From reference gene primer amplification, estimates of nucleated cell counts were derived. The protocol was immunoSEQ multiplex PCR, while the TCRdb copy is restricted to in-frame clones and leaves out a portion. That table furnishes V, J and clone size, whereas the DNA furnished D and trimming. The table includes approximately 300,000 clones, around 85% detected once. The CDR3 loop spans 13 amino acids. V was trimmed by 4 bases and J by 3 bases, leaving 12 bases between them. Germline assignment: CDR1 GTSNPN and CDR2 SVGIG (reference sequence). The sample originates from a study of blood T cell repertoires in COVID-19. About the research overall: COVID-19 samples, acute and convalescent, were from the United States, Italy and Spain. Sources were T cells, B-cell-depleted T cells, or PBMCs; the material itself was cDNA or gDNA.

The sequence was obtained from a human donor with COVID-19, enrolled during active disease. The donor label of this sample is uncertain. The chain combines TRBV30 with TRBJ2-5, with D possibly matching TRBD1 (6 bases). Sequenced material: peripheral blood. The CDR3 nucleotides are TGTGCCTGGACCCTTGGGGGCAAAGAGACCCAGTACTTC. Amino acid sequence: CAWTLGGKETQYF.